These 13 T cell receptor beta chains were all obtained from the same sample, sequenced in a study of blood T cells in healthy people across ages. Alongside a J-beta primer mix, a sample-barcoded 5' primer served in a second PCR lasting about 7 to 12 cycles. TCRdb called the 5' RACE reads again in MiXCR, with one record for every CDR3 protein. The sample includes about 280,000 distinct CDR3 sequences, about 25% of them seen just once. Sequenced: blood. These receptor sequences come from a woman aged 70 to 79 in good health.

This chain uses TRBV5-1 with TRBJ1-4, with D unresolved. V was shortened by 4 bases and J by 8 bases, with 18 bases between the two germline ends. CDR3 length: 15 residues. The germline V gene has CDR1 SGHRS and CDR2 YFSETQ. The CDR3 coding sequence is TGCGCCAGCAGCCCAACGACGGTGAGCGACGAAAAACTGTTTTTT. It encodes CASSPTTVSDEKLFF.

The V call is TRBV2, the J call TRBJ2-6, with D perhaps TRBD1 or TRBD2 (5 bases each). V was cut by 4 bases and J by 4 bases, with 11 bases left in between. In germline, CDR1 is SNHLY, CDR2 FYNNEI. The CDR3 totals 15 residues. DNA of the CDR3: TGTGCCAGCAGTGTCTCAGGGAGCGGGGCCAACGTCCTGACTTTC. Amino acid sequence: CASSVSGSGANVLTF.

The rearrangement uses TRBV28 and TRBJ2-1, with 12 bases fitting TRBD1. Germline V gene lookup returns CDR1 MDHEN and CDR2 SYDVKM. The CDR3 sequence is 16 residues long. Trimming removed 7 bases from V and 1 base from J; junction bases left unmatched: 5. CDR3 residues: CASTPGQGASYNEQFF. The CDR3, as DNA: TGTGCCAGCACACCGGGACAGGGGGCTTCCTACAATGAGCAGTTCTTC.

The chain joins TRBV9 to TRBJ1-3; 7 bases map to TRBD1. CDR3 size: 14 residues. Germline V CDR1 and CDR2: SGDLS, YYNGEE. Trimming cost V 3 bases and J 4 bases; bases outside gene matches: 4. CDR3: CASSDRGFGNTIYF. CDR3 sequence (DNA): TGTGCCAGCAGCGACAGGGGATTCGGAAACACCATATATTTT.

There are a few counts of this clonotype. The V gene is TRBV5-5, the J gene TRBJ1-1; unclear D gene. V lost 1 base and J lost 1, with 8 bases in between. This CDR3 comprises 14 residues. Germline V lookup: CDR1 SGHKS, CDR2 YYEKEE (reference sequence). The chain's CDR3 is CASSLQAGNTEAFF. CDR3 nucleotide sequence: TGTGCCAGCAGCTTGCAGGCAGGGAACACTGAAGCTTTCTTT. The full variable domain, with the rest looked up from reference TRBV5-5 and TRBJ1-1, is DAGVTQSPTHLIKTRGQQVTLRCSPISGHKSVSWYQQVLGQGPQFIFQYYEKEERGRGNFPDRFSARQFPNYSSELNVNALLLGDSALYLCASSLQAGNTEAFFGQGTRLTVV.

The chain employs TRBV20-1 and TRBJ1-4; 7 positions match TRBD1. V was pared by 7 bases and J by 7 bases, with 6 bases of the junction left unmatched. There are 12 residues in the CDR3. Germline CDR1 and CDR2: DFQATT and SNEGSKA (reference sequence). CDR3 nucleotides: TGCAGTGTCGAGGCAGGGGGTGAAAAACTGTTTTTT. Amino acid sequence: CSVEAGGEKLFF.

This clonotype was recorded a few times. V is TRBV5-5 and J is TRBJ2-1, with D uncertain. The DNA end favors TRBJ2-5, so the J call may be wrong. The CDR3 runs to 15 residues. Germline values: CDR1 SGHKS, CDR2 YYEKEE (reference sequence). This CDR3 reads CASSPMGLSPETQYF. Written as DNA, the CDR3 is TGTGCCAGCAGCCCGATGGGTCTTAGTCCGGAGACCCAGTACTTC.

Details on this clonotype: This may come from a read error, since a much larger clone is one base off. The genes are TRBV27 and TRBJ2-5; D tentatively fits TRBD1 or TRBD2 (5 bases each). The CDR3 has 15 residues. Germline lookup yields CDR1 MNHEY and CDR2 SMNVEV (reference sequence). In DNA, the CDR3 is TGTGCCAGCAGTCGCAACCTGGGGACCCAAGAGACCCAGCACTTC. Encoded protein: CASSRNLGTQETQHF.

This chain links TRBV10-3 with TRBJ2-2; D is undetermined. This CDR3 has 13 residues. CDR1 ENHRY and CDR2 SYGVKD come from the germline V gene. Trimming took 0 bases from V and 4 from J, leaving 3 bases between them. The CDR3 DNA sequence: TGTGCCATCAGTGAGTCGACCACCGGGGAGCTGTTTTTT. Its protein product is CAISESTTGELFF.

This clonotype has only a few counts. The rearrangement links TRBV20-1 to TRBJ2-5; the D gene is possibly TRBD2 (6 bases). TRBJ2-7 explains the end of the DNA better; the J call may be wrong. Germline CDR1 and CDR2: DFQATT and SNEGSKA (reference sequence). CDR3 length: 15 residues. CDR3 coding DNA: TGCAGTGCTAGTGTAGCTGGAGGGCCTTCCTACGAGCAGTACTTC. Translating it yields CSASVAGGPSYEQYF.

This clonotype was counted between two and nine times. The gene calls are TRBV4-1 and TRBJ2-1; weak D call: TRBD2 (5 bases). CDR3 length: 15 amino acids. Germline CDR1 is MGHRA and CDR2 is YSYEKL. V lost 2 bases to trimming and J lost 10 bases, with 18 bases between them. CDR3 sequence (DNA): TGCGCCAGCAGCCAATCTCCAGCGGAGGTCGGGGAGCAGTTCTTC. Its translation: CASSQSPAEVGEQFF.

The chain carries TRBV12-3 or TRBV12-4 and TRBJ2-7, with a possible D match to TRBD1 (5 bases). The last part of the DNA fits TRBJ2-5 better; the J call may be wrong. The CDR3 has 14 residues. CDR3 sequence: CASSLLGLEKTQYF. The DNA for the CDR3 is TGTGCCAGCAGTTTATTGGGGCTGGAGAAGACCCAGTACTTC.

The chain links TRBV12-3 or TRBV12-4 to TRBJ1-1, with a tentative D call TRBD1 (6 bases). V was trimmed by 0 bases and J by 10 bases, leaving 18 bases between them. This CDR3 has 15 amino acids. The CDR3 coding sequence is TGTGCCAGCAGTTTAGCCTCCGGAGGGGGTTTTATAGCTTTCTTT. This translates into CASSLASGGGFIAFF.